This T cell receptor (beta chain) was retrieved from a study of cytomegalovirus exposure and HLA in healthy donors (dated by TCRdb to the late 2010s). Turning to the overall study: According to an earlier analysis of 450 to 650 of the donors, 150 million to 200 million T cells yielded 117 million unique TCR beta sequences and roughly 280 Gb of sequence data. Roughly 300 gigabases of sequencing data and around 80 million unique TCR sequences made up an early release that covered some 640 HLA-typed donors. Among the roughly 400 genotyped donors, approximately 81% belonged to the genetic ancestry cluster associated with self-reported Caucasian donors. The aim of the study was to test whether cataloging public T cell receptors could identify signatures of past pathogen exposure. Using immunosequencing, the study profiled T cell repertoires from around 670 subjects and related those repertoires to cytomegalovirus serostatus. Besides the first cohort of hundreds of subjects, a separate validation cohort made up of 120 different subjects was used. The study combined high-throughput TCR immunosequencing, statistical association of individual TCRs with disease status, and machine learning to predict cytomegalovirus infection status. To study patterns of TCR occurrence, a later analysis re-analyzed previously published TCR beta repertoires from 550 to 800 donors and added high-resolution HLA genotyping. Rather than using new phenotypic data, the later analysis identified candidate immune exposures from TCR beta sequences and from how often those sequences occurred across donors. In an earlier analysis of roughly 540 of the donors, high-throughput TCR beta sequencing was used to judge whether each TCR beta V gene segment behaved as functional or pseudogenic. Donor age, sex, ethnicity and CMV serostatus were collected together with the repertoire data. In a later genetic analysis, genome-wide SNP genotypes for about three fifths of the roughly 670 donors were used, and that subset was treated as a discovery cohort. Every discovery cohort repertoire had been produced on one sequencing platform. Both class I and class II loci were covered by HLA typing, at four-digit resolution. The number of donors typed differed by locus, with about 629-630 for A, B, C, DRB1 and DQB1, 522 for DQA1, about 610 for DPA1, and around 450 for DPB1. Because of strong linkage in the cohort, five DR-DQ haplotypes were treated as single units for association and clustering. Among roughly 400 genotyped donors of the cohort, an average of around 240,000 unique TCR beta nucleotide sequences was sequenced per donor, of which roughly 17% were non-productive. On the study overall, not on this receptor specifically: A later genetic analysis reported fewer N-insertions in productive TCRs among donors in an Asian-associated ancestry cluster than the roughly 650-donor mean. Some IMGT-functional V segments, including TRBV6-2 and TRBV6-3, could not be told apart with the 87-base-pair reads, so those segments were excluded. Strong co-occurrence of HLA alleles, especially DR and DQ, made assigning TCR associations to individual alleles difficult. Correlated functional status among segregating V segments might reflect linkage disequilibrium, but an unknown experimental factor could not be ruled out. An association between a missense DCLRE1C variant and V-gene and J-gene trimming of TCR beta chains was found in a later genetic analysis and replicated in an independent cohort. Because HLA typing was missing for some donors at each locus, association tests included only the typed subset. Immune exposure information for the cohort was limited to CMV serostatus. Presence/absence analyses assumed roughly uniform sequencing depth across donors, an assumption that may not hold. At a false discovery rate of 0.05, a later analysis linked some 17,000 TCR beta sequences to specific HLA alleles. According to the authors, the approach could potentially be generalized to other disease states and immunological phenotypes. Seventeen rarely observed V segments, including chromosome 9 orphons, were excluded from the earlier analysis of about 600 of the donors because counts were too low. A further reported finding was that TCR beta sequences accurately predicted the HLA-A and HLA-B alleles for most subjects in the first cohort. Only TCR beta chains were sequenced in this cohort, and the absence of alpha or paired-chain data limited detectable features. In vitro tests confirmed that three of the cytomegalovirus-associated TCR beta chains recognize cytomegalovirus antigens. In both the original and validation cohorts, the classifier was reported to diagnose cytomegalovirus status with high specificity and sensitivity. Broadly in line with IMGT annotations, most TCR beta V segments showed up in productive rearrangements about 90% or about 30% of the time in an earlier analysis of under 700 of the donors. A total of roughly 160 TCR beta chains were listed by the study as associated with cytomegalovirus. A group of highly shared sequence variants was considered likely to be a technical artifact of the sequencing pipeline. A later analysis found that TCR association rates varied across HLA loci, with DRB1 alleles showing the most associated TCRs and HLA-C alleles the fewest. According to a later analysis, parvovirus B19, influenza, CMV and Epstein-Barr virus appeared linked to several top co-occurrence clusters. In a later analysis, HLA-associated TCR beta chains were found to be more clonally expanded and to have lower generation probabilities than equally common non-associated chains. According to a later analysis, most CMV-associated TCR beta chains appeared to be HLA-restricted, and the HLA associations seemed to be driven largely by CMV exposure. While some public TCRs were present in many individuals, most TCR sequences turned up only very rarely across donors.

The cohort consisted of some 730 healthy bone marrow donors. At the time of sampling, every cohort member was nominally healthy, though immune exposures that went unrecorded were likely present. The donor tested CMV seronegative and was one of the 352 seronegative cohort members. A peripheral blood sample was collected from each donor, and TCR beta sequencing was performed on peripheral blood mononuclear cells. The Qiagen DNeasy Blood Extraction Kit was used to extract genomic DNA from the blood cell samples. The library was built by means of the immunoSEQ multiplex PCR assay. The multiplex PCR relied on a mix of 60 forward primers for TCR Vbeta segments and 13 reverse primers for TCR Jbeta segments. Amplification of the CDR3 region of rearranged TCR beta genes was performed with a multiplex PCR assay on genomic DNA. The Illumina HiSeq System was used to sequence the amplified TCR beta libraries as 87-base-pair reads. Per the original workflow: A later analysis tallied some 79 million unique TCR beta chains across the 600 to 700 repertoires, and some 10 million of those chains were shared by two or more donors. Raw reads were error-corrected and collapsed into unique sequences by a nearest-neighbor algorithm in which closely related sequences were merged to remove PCR and sequencing errors. Alignment of CDR3 sequences to IMGT reference sequences was used to assign V, D and J gene segments. For a sequence to be retained, a match of at least six nucleotides to both a V gene segment and a J gene segment was required. A rearrangement was called productive if the CDR3 had no stop codons and remained in frame with V and J, and every other rearrangement was called non-productive. CDR3 was defined according to IMGT convention as the region running from the second conserved V-encoded cysteine to the conserved J-encoded phenylalanine. In an earlier analysis of 550 to 650 of the donors, sequences lacking an unambiguous match to a single V gene segment were excluded. In an earlier analysis of approximately 550 of the donors, V segments were called functional above 56.7% productive rearrangements and were called segregating when the between-donor standard deviation exceeded 5%. To diagnose cytomegalovirus status from the catalog of TCR beta chain sequences, a statistical classification framework was built. In a later analysis, V and J genes were assigned by comparing TCR nucleotide sequences against IMGT/GENE-DB human TR gene sequences. The TCRdist pipeline was used in a later analysis to assign CDR3 sequences and most-parsimonious VDJ recombination scenarios. In a later analysis, every TCR beta chain was defined by the combination of its CDR3 amino acid sequence and its V-gene family, and reads without a unique V-gene family were dropped. To address suspected cross-contamination and a sequencing artifact, a later analysis removed under 600 highly shared, low-generation-probability nucleotide sequences. In a later analysis, a clonal expansion index was calculated for each public chain from normalized within-repertoire ranks of inferred template counts. In a later analysis, generation probabilities were computed using a VDJ recombination model fitted to out-of-frame rearrangements, and the results were checked against IGoR. In a later analysis, hypergeometric tests were used to score TCR-TCR, TCR-HLA and TCR-CMV co-occurrence, with a repertoire-size bias correction applied to TCR pairs. A later analysis estimated false discovery rates by permuting HLA or CMV assignments 20 times. A later analysis grouped co-occurring TCRs with DBSCAN, adding TCRdist sequence similarity when clustering within HLA-allele-positive subsets. For co-occurrence clustering, repertoires with fewer than 30,000 or more than 120,000 public chains were excluded, along with five or six repertoires with anomalous nucleotide sharing. The source is immuneACCESS, and TCRdb retained only in-frame sequences with V and J called. Part of the clones is not carried over; for the studies checked, unresolved V genes explain less than half of this, and the remainder is unexplained. Clonal size and the V and J genes are those of that table, whereas D and trimming came from the DNA. The sample yields roughly 120,000 clones; about 76% were counted once. The top ten hold 3% to 5% of the sample.

V trim: 1 base; J trim: 0 bases; unmatched bases: 8. The CDR3 has 18 amino acids, counting the end cysteine and phenylalanine. Only CDR3 DNA is held: 54 bases, read in frame from base 1. CDR1 and CDR2 were assigned from the germline V gene as KGHSH and LQKENI. To note about this clone: Its binding antigen is unknown. Base quality data are lacking; no much larger clone is found one base away.

This TCR derives from a woman aged 25 to 39 in good health and CMV-seronegative. Sample: PBMCs. The chain couples TRBV18 to TRBJ2-1, and TRBD2 matches 8 of the central bases. The DNA reads TGTGCCAGCTCACCACGGGGCGGGAGGACCCTCTCCTACAATGAGCAGTTCTTC. This sequence encodes CASSPRGGRTLSYNEQFF.